These T cell receptor beta chains were read from a single sample in a study of blood T cell repertoires in COVID-19. Generated by immunoSEQ multiplex PCR, the TCRdb table keeps only in-frame clones and is missing some. Among 150,000 to 180,000 clones listed, more than 65% were seen once. The sequenced sample consisted of peripheral blood. The receptor source for this set is a woman between 50 and 59 years old with acute or convalescent COVID-19. Both conserved end residues are part of each CDR3. A D gene is named only where the DNA matches it firmly. Size values are once, few and many counts, or a class for expanded clones, and some rows have none.

TRBV6-5	few	TRBJ1-1	13	-	CASITRQSAEAFF	TGTGCCAGCATCACCCGACAGTCCGCTGAAGCTTTCTTT
TRBV5-4	few	TRBJ1-6	18	TRBD1	CASSPGGQGSSYNSPLHF	TGTGCCAGCAGCCCGGGGGGACAGGGGAGCTCCTATAATTCACCCCTCCACTTT
TRBV15	-	TRBJ2-5	16	TRBD2	CATSRDMGGRGETQYF	TGTGCCACCAGCAGAGATATGGGCGGGAGGGGAGAGACCCAGTACTTC
TRBV2	-	TRBJ2-5	12	-	CASSRGQETQYF	TGTGCCAGCAGTAGGGGGCAAGAGACCCAGTACTTC
TRBV3-1/TRBV3-2	-	TRBJ2-5	15	TRBD1	CASSTTGGGQETQYF	TGTGCCAGCAGCACCACAGGGGGCGGGCAAGAGACCCAGTACTTC
TRBV4-2	-	TRBJ1-6	19	-	CASSQGMDPQGSYNSPLHF	TGTGCCAGCAGCCAAGGAATGGATCCTCAGGGCTCCTATAATTCACCCCTCCACTTT
TRBV6-5	-	TRBJ1-5	15	TRBD1	CATLGRDRSNQPQHF	TGTGCCACCCTAGGGCGGGACAGAAGCAATCAGCCCCAGCATTTT
TRBV2	-	TRBJ2-4	15	TRBD1	CASTLQQGSKNIQYF	TGTGCCAGCACCCTCCAACAGGGGTCCAAAAACATTCAGTACTTC
TRBV9	medium-sized	TRBJ2-2	17	TRBD1	CASSVARDRGNTGELFF	TGTGCCAGCAGCGTAGCGAGGGACAGGGGTAACACCGGGGAGCTGTTTTTT
TRBV4-3	-	TRBJ2-7	16	TRBD2	CASSQASAGGRYEQYF	TGCGCCAGCAGCCAAGCCTCGGCGGGGGGGCGGTACGAGCAGTACTTC
TRBV19	-	TRBJ2-2	14	-	CASSKTLNTGELFF	TGTGCCAGTAGTAAGACACTGAACACCGGGGAGCTGTTTTTT
TRBV3-1/TRBV3-2	-	TRBJ2-5	17	TRBD2	CASSRPGLAGIQETQYF	TGTGCCAGCAGCCGCCCGGGACTAGCGGGGATTCAAGAGACCCAGTACTTC
TRBV9	-	TRBJ1-2	16	TRBD1	CASSSRTGGVNYGYTF	TGTGCCAGCAGCTCCCGGACAGGGGGCGTTAACTATGGCTACACCTTC
TRBV4-3	-	TRBJ2-2	15	-	CASSHVDRNTGELFF	TGCGCCAGCAGCCACGTCGACAGGAACACCGGGGAGCTGTTTTTT
TRBV7-3	-	TRBJ2-2	18	-	CASSLTGSGEVYTGELFF	TGTGCCAGCAGCTTAACGGGATCGGGAGAAGTGTACACCGGGGAGCTGTTTTTT
TRBV7-2	-	TRBJ2-3	16	TRBD2	CASSLQVAGGTDTQYF	TGTGCCAGCAGCTTACAAGTAGCGGGGGGCACAGATACGCAGTATTTT
TRBV12-3/TRBV12-4	once	TRBJ2-2	12	-	CASRPISGELFF	TGTGCCAGCAGACCTATCTCCGGGGAGCTGTTTTTT
TRBV5-6	-	TRBJ2-7	13	TRBD1	CASSGQDRYEQYF	TGTGCCAGCAGTGGGCAGGACAGGTACGAGCAGTACTTC
TRBV6-5	-	TRBJ2-2	14	-	CASIITPPPGELFF	TGTGCCAGCATTATCACACCCCCTCCCGGGGAGCTGTTTTTT
TRBV6-5	-	TRBJ1-4	14	TRBD1	CASSKTGVNEKLFF	TGTGCCAGCAGTAAGACAGGGGTAAATGAAAAACTGTTTTTT
TRBV18	few	TRBJ2-5	17	TRBD2	CASSPIWLAGGPETQYF	TGTGCCAGCTCACCAATTTGGCTAGCGGGAGGGCCAGAGACCCAGTACTTC
TRBV6-5	-	TRBJ1-2	16	TRBD1	CASSYRRTGGSYGYTF	TGTGCCAGCAGTTACCGACGGACAGGGGGTAGCTATGGCTACACCTTC
TRBV7-9	-	TRBJ2-3	13	-	CASSSLATDTQYF	TGTGCCAGCAGTTCGCTAGCGACAGATACGCAGTATTTT
TRBV3-1/TRBV3-2	-	TRBJ2-1	14	-	CASSQDRHPYRQFF	TGTGCCAGCAGCCAAGATAGGCACCCATACAGGCAGTTCTTC
TRBV7-9	-	TRBJ2-7	15	TRBD2	CASSSILAGAYEQYF	TGTGCCAGCAGCTCTATACTAGCGGGGGCCTACGAGCAGTACTTC
TRBV7-2	-	TRBJ1-1	11	-	CASSLYTEAFF	TGTGCCAGCAGCTTATATACTGAAGCTTTCTTT
TRBV29-1	once	TRBJ1-1	12	-	CSVDGARTEAFF	TGCAGCGTTGATGGGGCGAGAACTGAAGCTTTCTTT
TRBV2	-	TRBJ1-5	15	TRBD1	CASSLGQRSNQPQHF	TGTGCCAGCAGTTTGGGACAGAGAAGCAATCAGCCCCAGCATTTT
TRBV7-2	-	TRBJ2-5	16	-	CASSLAPLALSETQYF	TGTGCCAGCAGCTTAGCGCCGCTAGCACTTTCAGAGACCCAGTACTTC
TRBV5-1	once	TRBJ1-3	14	-	CASSLSQAGNTIYF	TGCGCCAGCAGCTTGTCGCAGGCTGGAAACACCATATATTTT
TRBV12-5	-	TRBJ1-2	19	TRBD1	CASGLYGTGPIYRFYGYTF	TGTGCTAGTGGTTTATATGGGACAGGGCCTATTTACCGCTTCTATGGCTACACCTTC
TRBV5-8	-	TRBJ2-5	13	TRBD1	CASRTGVVETQYF	TGTGCCAGTAGAACAGGGGTAGTAGAGACCCAGTACTTC
TRBV9	-	TRBJ1-2	15	TRBD1	CASSAGQGENYGYTF	TGTGCCAGCAGCGCGGGACAGGGAGAAAACTATGGCTACACCTTC
TRBV19	-	TRBJ1-4	16	TRBD1	CASRITTGTANEKLFF	TGTGCCAGTAGGATAACAACCGGGACAGCGAATGAAAAACTGTTTTTT
TRBV4-3	-	TRBJ1-1	14	TRBD1	CASSQDGTAREAFF	TGCGCCAGCAGCCAAGATGGGACAGCTCGTGAAGCTTTCTTT
TRBV12-5	-	TRBJ1-2	16	-	CASGWDLTGPNYGYTF	TGTGCTAGTGGTTGGGATTTGACAGGTCCTAACTATGGCTACACCTTC
TRBV7-2	-	TRBJ2-5	14	-	CASSARGFQETQYF	TGTGCCAGCAGCGCGAGGGGGTTTCAAGAGACCCAGTACTTC
TRBV7-2	-	TRBJ2-3	14	-	CASSFGLMADTQYF	TGTGCCAGCAGCTTTGGTCTAATGGCAGATACGCAGTATTTT
TRBV24-1	-	TRBJ1-2	15	-	CATSDDDRAPYGYTF	TGTGCCACCAGTGACGACGACAGAGCACCCTATGGCTACACCTTC
TRBV4-3	-	TRBJ2-5	18	TRBD1	CASSQDPKGATLEETQYF	TGCGCCAGCAGCCAAGATCCTAAGGGGGCGACCTTAGAGGAGACCCAGTACTTC